This T cell receptor (beta chain) was found in a study of blood T cells in healthy people across ages. Points from the study as a whole: The unknown donor CMV status may have confounded expanded clonotype changes.

PBMCs numbering at least 6.5 million were isolated per sample. V was cut by 4 bases and J by 4 bases, with 5 bases left in between. Germline V gene sequence: CDR1 SQVTM, CDR2 ANQGSEA. There are 10 residues in the CDR3. With a J-beta primer mix and a sample-barcoded 5' primer, a second PCR ran 7 to 11 cycles. TCRdb fed the 5' RACE reads into MiXCR, producing one record per CDR3 protein. Among under 1,100,000 distinct CDR3 sequences listed, 20% to 25% were seen once. A word on this clonotype: Its antigen is not known.

These data were likewise used in another study, on T cells of mothers and their children.

The rearrangement links TRBV29-1 to TRBJ2-7; D is ambiguous. The sequenced material came from blood. The sequence derives from a girl aged 2 to 10 in good health. CDR3 DNA sequence: TGCAGCGTTGGGACGTACGAGCAGTACTTC. Amino acid sequence: CSVGTYEQYF.